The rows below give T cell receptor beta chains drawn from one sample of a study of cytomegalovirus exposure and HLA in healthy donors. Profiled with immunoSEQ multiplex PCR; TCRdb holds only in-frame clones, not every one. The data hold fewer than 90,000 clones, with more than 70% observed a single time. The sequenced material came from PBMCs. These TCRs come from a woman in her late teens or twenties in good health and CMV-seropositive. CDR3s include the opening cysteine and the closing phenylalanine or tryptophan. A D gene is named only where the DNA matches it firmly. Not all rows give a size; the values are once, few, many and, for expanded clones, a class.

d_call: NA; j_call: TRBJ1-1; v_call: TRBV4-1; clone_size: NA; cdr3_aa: CASSQEANTEAFF; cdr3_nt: TGCGCCAGCAGCCAAGAGGCGAACACTGAAGCTTTCTTT
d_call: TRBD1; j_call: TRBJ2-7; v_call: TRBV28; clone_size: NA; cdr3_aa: CASTLGQGGEQYF; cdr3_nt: TGTGCCAGCACACTAGGACAGGGGGGCGAGCAGTACTTC
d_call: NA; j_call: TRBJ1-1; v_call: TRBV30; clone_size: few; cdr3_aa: CAWSVQGNTEAFF; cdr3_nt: TGTGCCTGGAGTGTACAGGGAAACACTGAAGCTTTCTTT
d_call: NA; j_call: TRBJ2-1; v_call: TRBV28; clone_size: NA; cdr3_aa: CASSFPGSYNEQFF; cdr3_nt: TGTGCCAGCAGTTTTCCGGGATCATACAATGAGCAGTTCTTC
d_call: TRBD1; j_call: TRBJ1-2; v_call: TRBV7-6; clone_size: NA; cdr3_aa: CASSPGTVPAAGYGYTF; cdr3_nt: TGTGCCAGCAGCCCCGGGACAGTTCCCGCGGCCGGGTATGGCTACACCTTC
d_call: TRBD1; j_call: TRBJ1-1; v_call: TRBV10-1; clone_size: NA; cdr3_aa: CASSPLVGGREAFF; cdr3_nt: TGCGCCAGCAGTCCTCTCGTAGGGGGCCGTGAAGCTTTCTTT
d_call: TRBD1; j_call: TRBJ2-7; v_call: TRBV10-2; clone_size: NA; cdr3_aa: CASSYPGQGTYEQYF; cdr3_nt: TGCGCCAGTTCTTACCCGGGACAGGGGACCTACGAGCAGTACTTC
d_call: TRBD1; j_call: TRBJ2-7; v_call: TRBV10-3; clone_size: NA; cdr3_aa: CAIRNDRVLDEQYF; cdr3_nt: TGTGCCATCAGAAACGACAGGGTTCTTGACGAGCAGTACTTC
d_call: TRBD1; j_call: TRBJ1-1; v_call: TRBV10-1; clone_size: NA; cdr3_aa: CASSDGQGRTEAFF; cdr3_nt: TGCGCCAGCAGTGATGGACAGGGCCGGACTGAAGCTTTCTTT
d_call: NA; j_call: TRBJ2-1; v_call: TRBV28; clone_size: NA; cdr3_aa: CASSPDGGVGNEQFF; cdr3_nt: TGTGCCAGCAGTCCAGACGGCGGGGTCGGCAATGAGCAGTTCTTC
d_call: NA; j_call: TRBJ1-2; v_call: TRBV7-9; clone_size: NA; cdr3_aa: CASSLGSGGLDGYTF; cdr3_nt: TGTGCCAGCAGCTTAGGTTCCGGGGGGCTGGATGGCTACACCTTC
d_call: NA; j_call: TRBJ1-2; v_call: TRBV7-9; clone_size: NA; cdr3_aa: CASSEAGFGYGYTF; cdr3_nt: TGTGCCAGCAGCGAAGCCGGGTTTGGCTATGGCTACACCTTC
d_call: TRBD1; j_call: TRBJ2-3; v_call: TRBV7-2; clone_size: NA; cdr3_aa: CASSLWDRSFTDTQYF; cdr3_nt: TGTGCCAGCAGCTTATGGGACAGGTCCTTCACAGATACGCAGTATTTT
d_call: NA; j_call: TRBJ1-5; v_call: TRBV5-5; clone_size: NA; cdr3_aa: CASSFGGDDQPQHF; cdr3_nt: TGTGCCAGCAGCTTTGGGGGGGACGATCAGCCCCAGCATTTT
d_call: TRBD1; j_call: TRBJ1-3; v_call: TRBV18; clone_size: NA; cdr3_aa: CASSFQGDSGNTIYF; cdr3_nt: TGTGCCAGCTCATTCCAGGGGGACTCTGGAAACACCATATATTTT
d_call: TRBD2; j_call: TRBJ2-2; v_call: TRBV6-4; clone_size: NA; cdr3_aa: CASSDVAGESGELFF; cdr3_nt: TGTGCCAGCAGTGACGTGGCGGGGGAATCCGGGGAGCTGTTTTTT
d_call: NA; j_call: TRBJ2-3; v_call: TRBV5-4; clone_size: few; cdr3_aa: CASSFGGAAGSTDTQYF; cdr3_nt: TGTGCCAGCAGCTTCGGGGGAGCGGCGGGAAGCACAGATACGCAGTATTTT
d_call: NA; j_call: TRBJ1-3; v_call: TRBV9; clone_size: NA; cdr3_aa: CASSVGGFGNTIYF; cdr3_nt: TGTGCCAGCAGCGTAGGAGGGTTTGGAAACACCATATATTTT
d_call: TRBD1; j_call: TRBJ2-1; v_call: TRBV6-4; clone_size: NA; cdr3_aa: CASSDKDRGSDEQFF; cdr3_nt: TGTGCCAGCAGTGACAAGGACAGGGGTTCCGATGAGCAGTTCTTC
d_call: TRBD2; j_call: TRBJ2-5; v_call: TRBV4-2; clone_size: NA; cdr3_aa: CASSQVSAGGHQETQYF; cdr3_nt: TGTGCCAGCAGCCAAGTTTCAGCGGGGGGTCACCAAGAGACCCAGTACTTC
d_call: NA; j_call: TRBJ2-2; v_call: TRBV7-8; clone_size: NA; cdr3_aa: CASSPRDSRRTGELFF; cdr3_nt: TGTGCCAGCAGCCCCCGGGACTCCCGCCGCACCGGGGAGCTGTTTTTT
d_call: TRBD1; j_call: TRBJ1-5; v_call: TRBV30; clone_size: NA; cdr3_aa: CAWSRTGVNQPQHF; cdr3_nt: TGTGCCTGGAGTAGGACAGGAGTTAACCAGCCCCAGCATTTT
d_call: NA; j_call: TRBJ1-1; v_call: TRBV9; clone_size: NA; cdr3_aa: CASSVIRNTEAFF; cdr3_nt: TGTGCCAGCAGCGTTATCAGGAACACTGAAGCTTTCTTT
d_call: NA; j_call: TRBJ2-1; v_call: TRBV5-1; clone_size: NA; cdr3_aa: CASFGGGGNNEQFF; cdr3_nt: TGCGCCAGCTTTGGTGGCGGGGGCAACAATGAGCAGTTCTTC
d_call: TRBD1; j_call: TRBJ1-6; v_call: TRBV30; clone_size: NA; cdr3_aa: CAWSGDRYNSPLHF; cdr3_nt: TGTGCCTGGAGTGGGGACAGGTATAATTCACCCCTCCACTTT
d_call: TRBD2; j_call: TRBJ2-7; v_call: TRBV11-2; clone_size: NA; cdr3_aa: CASSQPIAGGYEQYF; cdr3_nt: TGTGCCAGCAGCCAACCCATAGCGGGGGGGTACGAGCAGTACTTC
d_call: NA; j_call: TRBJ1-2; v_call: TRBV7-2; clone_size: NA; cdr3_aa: CASSLAMQGWVMGGYTF; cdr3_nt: TGTGCCAGCAGCTTAGCGATGCAGGGGTGGGTGATGGGTGGCTACACCTTC
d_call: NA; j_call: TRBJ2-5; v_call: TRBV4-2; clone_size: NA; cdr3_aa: CASSRAQETQYF; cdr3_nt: TGTGCCAGCAGCCGGGCCCAAGAGACCCAGTACTTC
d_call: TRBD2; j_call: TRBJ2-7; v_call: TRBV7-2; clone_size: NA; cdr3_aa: CASSLGSSGGDLWEQYF; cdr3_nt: TGTGCCAGCAGCTTAGGGTCTAGCGGGGGGGACCTCTGGGAGCAGTACTTC
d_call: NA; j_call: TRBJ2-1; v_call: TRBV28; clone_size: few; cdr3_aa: CASRGGAASYNEQFF; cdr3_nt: TGTGCCAGCAGGGGGGGGGCAGCCTCCTACAATGAGCAGTTCTTC
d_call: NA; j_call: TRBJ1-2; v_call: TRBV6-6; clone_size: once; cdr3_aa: CAILTGEGDYGYTF; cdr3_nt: TGTGCCATCCTTACGGGGGAGGGGGACTATGGCTACACCTTC
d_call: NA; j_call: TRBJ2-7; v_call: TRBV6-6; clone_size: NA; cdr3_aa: CASRADNEQYF; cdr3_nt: TGTGCCAGCAGGGCAGATAACGAGCAGTACTTC
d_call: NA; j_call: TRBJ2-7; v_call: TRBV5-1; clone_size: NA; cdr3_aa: CASSASLGVDEQYF; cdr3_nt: TGCGCCAGCAGCGCTAGCTTGGGTGTCGACGAGCAGTACTTC